Each of the 15 T cell receptor beta chains below was sequenced from the same sample in a study of CD8+ T cells in alopecia areata. Sequencing relied on a cDNA template that was reverse transcribed from extracted RNA. Using immunoSEQ multiplex PCR, the repertoire was profiled, and TCRdb retains in-frame clones only, with some absent. The top ten hold 1.3% of the sample, which has around 190,000 clones, roughly three fifths seen once. Treatment denoted: oral pan-JAK inhibitor, 5-10 mg twice daily. Source: CD4+ T cells sorted from blood, taken between weeks 49 and 50, from a patient treated with tofacitinib. These receptors were collected from a human donor with alopecia areata.

This clone has only one observation. V and J are TRBV20-1 and TRBJ1-1; D is unclear. This CDR3 has 11 amino acids. V was pared by 5 bases and J by 1 base, with 5 bases between. Looked up from germline, CDR1 is DFQATT and CDR2 is SNEGSKA (reference sequence). The CDR3 is CSAGRNTEAFF. The CDR3 bases are TGCAGTGCTGGTAGGAACACTGAAGCTTTCTTT.

The rearrangement joins TRBV4-3 to TRBJ1-6; the match to TRBD1 covers 9 bases. The CDR3 is made up of 17 amino acids. CDR1 LGHNA and CDR2 YSLEER come from the germline V gene. V was clipped by 3 bases and J by 5 bases; unmatched bases: 8. CDR3 DNA sequence: TGCGCCAGCAGCCATCTCGGACAGGGGTCGGATAATTCACCCCTCCACTTT. Translating it yields CASSHLGQGSDNSPLHF.

CDR3 coding DNA: TGTGCCAGCAGCCCCGGCGGTAGCGCATCCATCAATGAGCAGTTCTTC. Translated: CASSPGGSASINEQFF. The chain recombines TRBV7-3 with TRBJ2-1; tentatively, D is TRBD2 (5 bases). V gave up 5 bases and J gave up 6 bases, with 20 bases separating them. CDR3 length equals 16 residues. Per the germline V gene, CDR1 is SGHTA and CDR2 is FQGTGA. Full variable domain (outside the CDR3, taken from reference TRBV7-3 and TRBJ2-1): GAGVSQTPSNKVTEKGKYVELRCDPISGHTALYWYRQSLGQGPEFLIYFQGTGAADDSGLPNDRFFAVRPEGSVSTLKIQRTERGDSAVYLCASSPGGSASINEQFFGPGTRLTVL.

This clone occurred once. V gene TRBV15 combines with J gene TRBJ2-3; TRBD2 might be the D (5 bases). Trimming cost V 8 bases and J 6 bases, with 6 bases left between them. Germline CDR1 and CDR2: LNHNV and YYDKDF (reference sequence). The CDR3 is 10 amino acids. CDR3 in DNA: TGTGCCACCGGCGGGGATACGCAGTATTTT. Amino acid sequence: CATGGDTQYF.

On this clone: Within the sample, other DNA sequences also encode this same CDR3. The rearrangement links TRBV11-2 to TRBJ2-1; D ambiguous. CDR1 is SGHAT, CDR2 FQNNGV, per germline. Trimming pared 1 base from V and 6 bases from J, leaving 4 bases between. The CDR3 covers 12 residues. CDR3 in amino acids: CASSLARNEQFF. In DNA, the CDR3 is TGTGCCAGCAGCTTAGCCCGCAATGAGCAGTTCTTC.

This clone was observed many times. This chain uses TRBV11-2 with TRBJ2-7; D is unclear. Per the germline V gene, CDR1 is SGHAT and CDR2 is FQNNGV. Trimming removed 5 bases at V and 7 bases at J, with 9 bases between. The CDR3 consists of 11 residues. The CDR3 sequence: CASSRGLEQYF. The DNA of the CDR3 is TGTGCCAGCAGCCGAGGTTTAGAGCAGTACTTC.

This clone was seen a few times. The chain has TRBV29-1 and TRBJ1-2; D call uncertain. Trimming left V 4 bases short and J 2 bases short, with 8 bases between. Looked up from germline, CDR1 is SQVTM and CDR2 is ANQGSEA. The CDR3 length is 12 residues. CDR3 DNA: TGCAGCGTTGGTCAAATAAACTATGGCTACACCTTC. This gives the protein CSVGQINYGYTF.

This chain uses TRBV4-3 with TRBJ2-1; possible D gene TRBD1, 5 bases. Trimming took off 4 bases at V and 2 bases at J, with 21 bases between the two ends. The CDR3 runs 18 residues. Germline V gene sequence: CDR1 LGHNA, CDR2 YSLEER. The CDR3 is CASSRERTGSTTYNEQFF. The CDR3 DNA follows: TGCGCCAGCAGCCGAGAAAGAACAGGCAGTACAACCTACAATGAGCAGTTCTTC.

The chain has TRBV25-1 and TRBJ1-2, with unresolved D. The CDR3 length is 14 residues. The germline V gene encodes CDR1 MGHDK and CDR2 SYGVNS. Deletions cut 6 bases from V and 1 base from J, with 12 bases between. The CDR3 region is CASRGLGGNYGYTF. The CDR3 nucleotides read TGTGCCAGCAGAGGTCTGGGAGGTAACTATGGCTACACCTTC.

This clone was found once. V gene TRBV6-5 combines with J gene TRBJ2-2; perhaps TRBD1 as D (6 bases). V was cut by 2 bases and J by 1 base, with 11 bases left in between. Germline lookup yields CDR1 MNHEY and CDR2 SVGAGI. The CDR3 is 16 residues long. The CDR3: CASSYGRGWNTGELFF. For the CDR3, the DNA is TGTGCCAGCAGTTACGGTAGGGGGTGGAACACCGGGGAGCTGTTTTTT.

This sequence joins TRBV30 and TRBJ1-1; D gene ambiguous. V lost 8 bases and J lost 0, with 13 bases in between. Germline V gene lookup returns CDR1 GTSNPN and CDR2 SVGIG (reference sequence). This CDR3 contains 13 residues. The CDR3 nucleotides read TGTGCCGGGAACCGGATTATGAACACTGAAGCTTTCTTT. Its translation: CAGNRIMNTEAFF. Based on the CDR3 plus reference TRBV30 and TRBJ1-1, the full variable domain is SQTIHQWPATLVQPVGSPLSLECTVEGTSNPNLYWYRQAAGRGLQLLFYSVGIGQISSEVPQNLSASRPQDRQFILSSKKLLLSDSGFYLCAGNRIMNTEAFFGQGTRLTVV.

The chain employs TRBV10-3 and TRBJ1-1; D call uncertain. Trimming left V 3 bases short and J 1 base short, with 6 bases between. The CDR3 has 13 amino acids. CDR1 is ENHRY, CDR2 SYGVKD, per germline. CDR3 DNA sequence: TGTGCCATCAGTGAAGGAGGGAACACTGAAGCTTTCTTT. Translation: CAISEGGNTEAFF.

The chain uses TRBV30 and TRBJ2-7, with D perhaps given as TRBD1 or TRBD2 (6 bases each). The length of the CDR3 is 12 residues. From germline, CDR1 is GTSNPN and CDR2 SVGIG (reference sequence). V dropped 5 bases and J dropped 7 bases, with 15 bases sitting between them. CDR3: CAWAGQSGEQYF. The CDR3 bases are TGTGCCTGGGCGGGACAATCGGGAGAGCAGTACTTC.

The CDR3 nucleotides are TGTGCCAGCAGTGATTCAAAAAGGGATCAGCCCCAGCATTTT. The encoded protein is CASSDSKRDQPQHF. The gene calls are TRBV2 and TRBJ1-5; D is unresolved. Trimming removed 3 bases from V and 5 bases from J, with 11 bases in between. The germline V gene encodes CDR1 SNHLY and CDR2 FYNNEI. The CDR3 is 14 amino acids.

This clone was counted only a few times. The V and J genes are TRBV5-5 and TRBJ2-3; a possible D gene is TRBD2 (6 bases). The V end lost 2 bases, the J end lost 9 bases, and 16 bases lay between the germline ends. Looked up from germline, CDR1 is SGHKS and CDR2 is YYEKEE (reference sequence). The CDR3 has 14 amino acids. The DNA of the CDR3 is TGTGCCAGCAGCTTACCGGGACTCCCATCGACGCAGTATTTT. Its translation is CASSLPGLPSTQYF.